This passage covers 13 T cell receptor beta chains from one sample sequenced in a study of shared clonotypes between healthy human individuals. Terminally differentiated effector memory CD45RA+ cells were excluded by CCR7 positive selection of CD45RO-negative cells. The protocol was immunoSEQ multiplex PCR, while the TCRdb copy is restricted to in-frame clones and leaves out a portion. This table has roughly 2 million clones, 85% to 95% appearing once. The sample was naive CD8+ T cells sorted from blood. All receptors derive from a young man in good health.

The chain employs TRBV27 and TRBJ2-7; TRBD1 matches at 9 bases. V shed 2 bases and J 1 base; nucleotides not matched to a gene: 3. The length of the CDR3 is 15 residues. The V gene's germline CDR1 is MNHEY and CDR2 SMNVEV (reference sequence). CDR3 sequence (DNA): TGTGCCAGCAGTTTACTTGGACAGGGGTCCTACGAGCAGTACTTC. Protein sequence: CASSLLGQGSYEQYF.

The chain recombines TRBV2 with TRBJ2-7; TRBD2 might be the D (6 bases). The CDR3 consists of 12 residues. Germline lookup yields CDR1 SNHLY and CDR2 FYNNEI. V was cut by 6 bases and J by 4 bases, with 10 bases left in between. The CDR3 sequence is CASSDLAYEQYF. DNA for the CDR3: TGTGCCAGCAGCGACCTAGCGTACGAGCAGTACTTC.

Concerning this clone: Other DNA sequences in the same sample also yield this CDR3. This CDR3 reads CASSPPGNTGELFF. The DNA for the CDR3 is TGTGCCAGCAGCCCGCCAGGTAACACCGGGGAGCTGTTTTTT. The chain employs TRBV9 and TRBJ2-2; unclear D gene. The V and J ends lost 4 bases and 2 bases respectively, with 9 bases between them. The CDR3 contains 14 residues. Germline CDR1 SGDLS, CDR2 YYNGEE.

The rearrangement joins TRBV19 to TRBJ1-5; unclear D gene. V lost 3 bases and J lost 7, with 16 bases in between. The CDR3 sequence is 15 residues long. Germline V lookup: CDR1 LNHDA, CDR2 SQIVND (reference sequence). The CDR3: CASSMMKGLGQPQHF. The CDR3 bases are TGTGCCAGTAGTATGATGAAAGGGTTGGGACAGCCCCAGCATTTT. Based on the CDR3 plus reference TRBV19 and TRBJ1-5, the full variable domain is DGGITQSPKYLFRKEGQNVTLSCEQNLNHDAMYWYRQDPGQGLRLIYYSQIVNDFQKGDIAEGYSVSREKKESFPLTVTSAQKNPTAFYLCASSMMKGLGQPQHFGDGTRLSIL.

V and J are TRBV7-8 and TRBJ2-7; D is ambiguous. Germline lookup yields CDR1 SGHVS and CDR2 FQNEAQ. The length of the CDR3 is 16 residues. The V and J ends lost 3 bases and 7 bases respectively, with 22 bases between them. The CDR3 coding sequence is TGTGCCAGCAGCTTTCTGTCTGGGCGGAACCTGGATGAGCAGTACTTC. Amino acids: CASSFLSGRNLDEQYF. Using reference TRBV7-8 and TRBJ2-7 for the parts outside the CDR3, the full variable domain is GAGVSQSPRYKVAKRGQDVALRCDPISGHVSLFWYQQALGQGPEFLTYFQNEAQLDKSGLPSDRFFAERPEGSVSTLKIQRTQQEDSAVYLCASSFLSGRNLDEQYFGPGTRLTVT.

The V and J genes are TRBV4-1 and TRBJ2-7, with a possible D match to TRBD2 (5 bases). Between the trimmed V and J ends, which lost 0 bases and 5 bases, there was a span of 14 bases. Looked up from germline, CDR1 is MGHRA and CDR2 is YSYEKL. This CDR3 comprises 15 residues. The CDR3 DNA follows: TGCGCCAGCAGCCAAGATCCCGGGATATTCGACGAGCAGTACTTC. This gives the protein CASSQDPGIFDEQYF.

The chain links TRBV5-1 to TRBJ2-3; 8 positions agree with TRBD2. The CDR3 runs to 15 residues. Germline-derived CDR1 and CDR2 are SGHRS and YFSETQ. V lost 7 bases to trimming and J lost 1 base; unmatched junction nucleotides: 8. The CDR3: CASSRRGDRTDTQYF. CDR3 DNA sequence: TGCGCCAGCTCGAGGCGGGGGGACCGCACAGATACGCAGTATTTT.

In this sample, this clone turned up once. V is TRBV7-8 and J is TRBJ2-2; possibly TRBD2 for D (6 bases). The CDR3 is 17 residues long. The V gene lost 5 bases and the J gene lost 4 bases, with 20 bases spanning the gap. The germline V gene encodes CDR1 SGHVS and CDR2 FQNEAQ. CDR3: CASSPHLSGGVTGELFF. In nucleotides, the CDR3 is TGTGCCAGCAGCCCACACCTTAGCGGAGGCGTCACCGGGGAGCTGTTTTTT.

The chain has TRBV5-1 and TRBJ2-3; no definite D call. The CDR3 runs 18 residues. In germline, CDR1 is SGHRS, CDR2 YFSETQ. V lost 0 bases and J 2 bases, leaving 19 bases between the germline ends. For the CDR3, the DNA is TGCGCCAGCAGCTTGGGCCCAAGTGGGCTAGGCCTCACAGATACGCAGTATTTT. It is translated as CASSLGPSGLGLTDTQYF.

A few counts support this clone. This chain links TRBV27 with TRBJ2-7; maybe TRBD2 (6 bases). V was clipped by 3 bases and J by 7 bases, with 13 bases between them. CDR1 is MNHEY and CDR2 is SMNVEV in the germline V gene (reference sequence). This CDR3 comprises 13 residues. CDR3 coding DNA: TGTGCCAGCAGTTTGGAGGGCTGGGGTGAGCAGTACTTC. As protein: CASSLEGWGEQYF.

The rearrangement links TRBV30 to TRBJ2-7; the match to TRBD2 covers 10 bases. With 5 bases clipped from V and 5 bases from J, the junction kept 24 bases outside the gene matches. Per the germline V gene, CDR1 is GTSNPN and CDR2 is SVGIG (reference sequence). The CDR3 runs 19 residues. The CDR3 DNA sequence: TGTGCCTGGGAGGACACAAGGACTACAGCGGGAGGGCCCAACGACGAGCAGTACTTC. Amino acid sequence: CAWEDTRTTAGGPNDEQYF.

CDR3 region: CASSQEFHVYEQYF. As DNA, the CDR3 is TGCGCCAGCAGCCAAGAGTTTCACGTTTACGAGCAGTACTTC. The chain recombines TRBV4-1 with TRBJ2-7; D gene unclear. Trimming pared 0 bases from V and 4 bases from J, leaving 10 bases between. This CDR3 has 14 amino acids. CDR1 and CDR2 from the germline V gene are MGHRA and YSYEKL.

The V call is TRBV28, the J call TRBJ2-5, with 9 bases matching TRBD1. J was trimmed by 3 bases and V by 10 bases; bases with no gene match: 9. The V gene's germline CDR1 is MDHEN and CDR2 SYDVKM. This CDR3 region has 14 residues. CDR3 in DNA: TGTGCCACCGGGGGACAGGGAAGAAAAGAGACCCAGTACTTC. It translates to CATGGQGRKETQYF.